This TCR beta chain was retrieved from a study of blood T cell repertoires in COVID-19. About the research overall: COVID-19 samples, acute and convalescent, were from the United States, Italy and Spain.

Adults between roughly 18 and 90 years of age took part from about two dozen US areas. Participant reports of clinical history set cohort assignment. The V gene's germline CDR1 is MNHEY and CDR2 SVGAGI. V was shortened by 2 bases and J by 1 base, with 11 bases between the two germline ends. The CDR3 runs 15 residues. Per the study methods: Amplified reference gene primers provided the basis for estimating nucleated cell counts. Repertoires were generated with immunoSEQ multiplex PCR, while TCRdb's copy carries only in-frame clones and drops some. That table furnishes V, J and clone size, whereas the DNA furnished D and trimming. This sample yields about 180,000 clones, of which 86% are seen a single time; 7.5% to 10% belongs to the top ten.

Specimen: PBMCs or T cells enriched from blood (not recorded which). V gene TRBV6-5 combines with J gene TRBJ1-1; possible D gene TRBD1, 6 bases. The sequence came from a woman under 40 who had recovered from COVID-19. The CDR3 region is CASSYRGTRNTEAFF. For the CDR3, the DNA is TGTGCCAGCAGTTACAGGGGGACGAGGAACACTGAAGCTTTCTTT.